Reported below is one T cell receptor beta chain. Its target is unknown. These data are taken from a study of shared clonotypes between healthy human individuals. It was around 190 ng DNA, about 30,000 T cell genomes, that sorted-subset replicate PCRs used. This table comes from immunoSEQ multiplex PCR, and its TCRdb copy is limited to in-frame clones, with some not included. The sample yields roughly 700,000 clones, about 74% seen once. Points from the study as a whole: A small donor pool kept down the genetic and exposure-history diversity that was represented.

The germline V gene has CDR1 SGHTA and CDR2 FQGNSA. This CDR3 contains 17 residues. V shed 1 base and J 6 bases; nucleotides not matched to a gene: 11. Every contributor of samples was a Caucasian grown-up residing in Nashville, Tennessee. CD45RA-negative memory and CD45RA+ naive subsets were split from the CD4+ cells. V is TRBV7-2 and J is TRBJ2-1; 8 bases are shared with TRBD2. This TCR was sampled from a woman in her twenties or thirties in good health. The material sequenced was memory CD4+ T cells sorted from blood. The subset denotes: CD45RA-negative fraction. The CDR3 DNA reads TGTGCCAGCAGCTTAGGGGCCAGCGGGAGATTGGGCAATGAGCAGTTCTTC. Protein sequence: CASSLGASGRLGNEQFF.